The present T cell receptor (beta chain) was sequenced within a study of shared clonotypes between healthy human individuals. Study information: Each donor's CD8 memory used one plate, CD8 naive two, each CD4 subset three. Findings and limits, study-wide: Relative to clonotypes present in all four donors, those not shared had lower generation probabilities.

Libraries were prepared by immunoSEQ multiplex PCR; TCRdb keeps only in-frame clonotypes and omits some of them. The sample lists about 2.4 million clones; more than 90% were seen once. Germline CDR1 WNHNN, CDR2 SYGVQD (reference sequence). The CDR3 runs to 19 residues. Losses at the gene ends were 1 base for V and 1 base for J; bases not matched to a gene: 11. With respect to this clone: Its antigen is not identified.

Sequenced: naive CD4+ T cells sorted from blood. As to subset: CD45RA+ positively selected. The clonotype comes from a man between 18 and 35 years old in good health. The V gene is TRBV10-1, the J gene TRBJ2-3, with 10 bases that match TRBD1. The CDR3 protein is CASSELDRGRLKRTDTQYF. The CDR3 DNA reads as TGCGCCAGCAGTGAGTTAGACAGGGGGCGGTTAAAACGCACAGATACGCAGTATTTT.